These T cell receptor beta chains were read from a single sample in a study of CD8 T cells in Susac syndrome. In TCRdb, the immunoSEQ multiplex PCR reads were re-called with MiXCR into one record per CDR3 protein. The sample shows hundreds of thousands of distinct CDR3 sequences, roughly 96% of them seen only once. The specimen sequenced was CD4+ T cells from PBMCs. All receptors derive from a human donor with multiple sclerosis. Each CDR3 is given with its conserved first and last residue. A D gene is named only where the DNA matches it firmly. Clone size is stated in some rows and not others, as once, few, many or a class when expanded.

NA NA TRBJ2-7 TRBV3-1 TGTGCCAGCAGTCAGGCGCGTGGCGAGCAGTACTTC CASSQARGEQYF
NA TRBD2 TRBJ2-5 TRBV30 TGTGCCTGGAGTAGGACTAGCGGGAGGAGGTACCAAGAGACCCAGTACTTC CAWSRTSGRRYQETQYF
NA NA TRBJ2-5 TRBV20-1 TGCAGTGCTCTAGGACGACGGGGGACTGGGGAGACCCAGTACTTC CSALGRRGTGETQYF
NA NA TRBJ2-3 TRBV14 TGTGCCAGCAGCCAAGATTTAGGAATGGATACGCAGTATTTT CASSQDLGMDTQYF
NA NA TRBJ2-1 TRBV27 TGTGCCAGCAGTTTCGACAGGAATTTAAACAATGAGCAGTTCTTC CASSFDRNLNNEQFF
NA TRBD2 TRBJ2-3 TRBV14 TGTGCCAGCAGCCAAGACTTGGCGGGAGATAGGTATTTT CASSQDLAGDRYF
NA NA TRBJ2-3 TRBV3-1 TGTGCCAGCAGCGAAAGAAGAGATACGCAGTATTTT CASSERRDTQYF
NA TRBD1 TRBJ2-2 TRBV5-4 TGTGCCAGCAGCTCGGGACAGGGGAACGGGGAGCTGTTTTTT CASSSGQGNGELFF
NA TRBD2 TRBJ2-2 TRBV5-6 TGTGCCAGCAGCCTAGCGGGTGCGGACACCGGGGAGCTGTTTTTT CASSLAGADTGELFF
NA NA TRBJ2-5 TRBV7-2 TGTGCCAGCAGTCTCCTGGGGGGTCCGGGGACCCAGTACTTC CASSLLGGPGTQYF
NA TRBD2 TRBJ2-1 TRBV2 TGTGCCAGCAGTAGAGCAAGAGCGGGAGCCTACAATGAGCAGTTCTTC CASSRARAGAYNEQFF
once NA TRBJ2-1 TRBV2 TGTGCCAGCAGTGGGCAGTTTGGCAATGAGCAGTTCTTC CASSGQFGNEQFF
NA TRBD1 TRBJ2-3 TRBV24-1 TGTGCCACCAGTGATTCTGGACAGGGGAGGGGCACAGATACGCAGTATTTT CATSDSGQGRGTDTQYF
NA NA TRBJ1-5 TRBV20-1 TGCAGTGCTAGCGATCGGACGGATCAGCCCCAGCATTTT CSASDRTDQPQHF
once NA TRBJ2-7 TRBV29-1 TGCAGCGTTGAAGAACGGGCCCACGAGCAGTACTTC CSVEERAHEQYF
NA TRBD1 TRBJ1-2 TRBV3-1 TGTGCCAGCAGCCAGGCAGGGGGCTATGGCTACACCTTC CASSQAGGYGYTF
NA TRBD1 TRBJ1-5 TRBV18 TGTGCCAGCTCACCTGGACAGGCCAATCAGCCCCAGCATTTT CASSPGQANQPQHF
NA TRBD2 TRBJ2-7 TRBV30 TGTGCCTGGACTAGCGGGCCCTACGAGCAGTACTTC CAWTSGPYEQYF
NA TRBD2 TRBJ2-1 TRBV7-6 TGTGCCAGCAGCTTAGGGACCCTAGCGGCACCCTACAATGAGCAGTTCTTC CASSLGTLAAPYNEQFF
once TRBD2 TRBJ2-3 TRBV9 TGTGCCAGCAGCGTAGGATCTAGCGGGAGTACAGATACGCAGTATTTT CASSVGSSGSTDTQYF
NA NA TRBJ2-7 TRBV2 TGTGCCAGCAATCGGGGAGGATACTCCTACGAGCAGTACTTC CASNRGGYSYEQYF
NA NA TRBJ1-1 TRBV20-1 TGCAGTGCGAAGAGAGGGAACACTGAAGCTTTCTTT CSAKRGNTEAFF
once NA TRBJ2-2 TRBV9 TGTGCCAGCAGCGTAGCTCTCGGGGAGCTGTTTTTT CASSVALGELFF
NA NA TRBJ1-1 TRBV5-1 TGCGCCAGCAGCTTGATTGCCAGAATGAACACTGAAGCTTTCTTT CASSLIARMNTEAFF
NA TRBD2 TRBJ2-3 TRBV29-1 TGCAGCGTTGAAGATCGCCTAGCGGGGGGTACAGATACGCAGTATTTT CSVEDRLAGGTDTQYF
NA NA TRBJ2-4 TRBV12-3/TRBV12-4 TGTGCCAGCGCCCCCCCCGGGGACATTCAGTACTTC CASAPPGDIQYF
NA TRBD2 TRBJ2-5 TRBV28 TGTGCCAGCAGTTTGGCACGGACTAGCGGGAGAGAGACCCAGTACTTC CASSLARTSGRETQYF
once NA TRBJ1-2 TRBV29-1 TGCAGCGTTGAAATGGTACTACTTGGCTACACCTTC CSVEMVLLGYTF
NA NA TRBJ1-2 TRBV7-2 TGTGCCAGCACCCCCCGGTTCCTTAACTATGGCTACACCTTC CASTPRFLNYGYTF
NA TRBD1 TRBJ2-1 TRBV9 TGTGCCAGCAGCGGGGGACAGGGGGCGCGGAATGAGCAGTTCTTC CASSGGQGARNEQFF
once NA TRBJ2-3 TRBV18 TGTGCCAGCTCCGGAGGATCCGGAGATACGCAGTATTTT CASSGGSGDTQYF
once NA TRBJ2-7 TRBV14 TGTGCCAGCAGCCAAAACGACCCTTTAGCCTTC CASSQNDPLAF
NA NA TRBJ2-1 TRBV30 TGTGCCTGGAGTGGGGACTCGAACAATGAGCAGTTCTTC CAWSGDSNNEQFF
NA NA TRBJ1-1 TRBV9 TGTGCCAGCAGCGAACGGGCCAGCCGGAATGCAGCTTTCTTT CASSERASRNAAFF
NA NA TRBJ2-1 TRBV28 TGTGCCAGCAACCGGAGGGCCCTCGTCTCCTACAATGAGCAGTTCTTC CASNRRALVSYNEQFF
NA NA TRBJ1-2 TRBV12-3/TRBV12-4 TGTGCCAGCAGTTCGGCCAGGGGCTATGGCTACACCTTC CASSSARGYGYTF
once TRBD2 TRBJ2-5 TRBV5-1 TGCGCCAGTCGGGACCCGGGACTAGCCGAAGAGACCCAGTACTTC CASRDPGLAEETQYF
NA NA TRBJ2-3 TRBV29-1 TGCAGCGTTGAAGATCAACTAAGTGGAGGCGGGGGCACAGATACGCAGTATTTT CSVEDQLSGGGGTDTQYF
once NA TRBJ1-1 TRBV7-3 TGTGCCAGCAGCTTCCCCTCTAGTGAAGCTTTCTTT CASSFPSSEAFF
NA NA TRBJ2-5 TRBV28 TGTGCCAGCAGTCTCTCGCAGGGTTGGCGGGAGACCCAGTACTTC CASSLSQGWRETQYF
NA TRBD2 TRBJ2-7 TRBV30 TGTGCCTGGGGGGATACTAGCGGGAGAATCTACGAGCAGTACTTC CAWGDTSGRIYEQYF
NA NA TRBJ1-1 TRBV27 TGTGCCAGCAGTTTATCGTCGGGACGTTACACTGAAGCTTTCTTT CASSLSSGRYTEAFF
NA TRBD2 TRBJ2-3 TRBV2 TGTGCCAGCAGGGGGACTAGCGGGGGTTTGAGCACAGATACGCAGTATTTT CASRGTSGGLSTDTQYF
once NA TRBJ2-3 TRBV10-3 TGTGCCATCAGTGAGAGGACAGATACGCAGTATTTT CAISERTDTQYF
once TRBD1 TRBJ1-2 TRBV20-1 TGCAGTGCTAGAGGGACCGGGACAGGGCCCCACGGCTACACCTTC CSARGTGTGPHGYTF
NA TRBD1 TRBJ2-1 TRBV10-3 TGTGCCATCAGTGGACAGGGTTCCTACAATGAGCAGTTCTTC CAISGQGSYNEQFF
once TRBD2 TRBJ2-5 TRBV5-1 TGCGCCAGCAGCCCAGCTACGACTAGCGGGGGGCAAGAGACCCAGTACTTC CASSPATTSGGQETQYF
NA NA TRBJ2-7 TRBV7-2 TGTGCCAGCAGCTTAATGGGACAACTCTACGAGCAGTACTTC CASSLMGQLYEQYF
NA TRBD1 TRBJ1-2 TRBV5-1 TGCGCCAGCAGCCCAGGACAGGCCACGGGCGGCTACACCTTC CASSPGQATGGYTF
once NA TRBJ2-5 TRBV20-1 TGCAGTGGGGCTCTAGCAGGACAAGAGACCCAGTACTTC CSGALAGQETQYF
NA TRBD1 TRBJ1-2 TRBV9 TGTGCCAGCAGCGTCGGACAGGGTGTTGATGGCTACACCTTC CASSVGQGVDGYTF
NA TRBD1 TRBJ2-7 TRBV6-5 TGTGCCAGCAGCTACAGGGGCCACGAGCAGTACTTC CASSYRGHEQYF
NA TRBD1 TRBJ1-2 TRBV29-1 TGCAGCGTTGATCGGCAGGGGGCGTGGGGCTACACCTTC CSVDRQGAWGYTF
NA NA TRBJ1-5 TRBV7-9 TGTGCCAGCAGCTCAACAGGGACTCGTAGCAATCAGCCCCAGCATTTT CASSSTGTRSNQPQHF
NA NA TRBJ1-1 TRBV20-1 TGCAGTGCGCCGAGGGGGGGGAACACTGAAGCTTTCTTT CSAPRGGNTEAFF